Listed below are T cell receptor beta chains from one sample, sequenced in a study of blood T cell repertoires in COVID-19. Sequenced by immunoSEQ multiplex PCR; TCRdb stores in-frame clones only, minus some. The sample comprises under 300,000 clones, approximately 86% of which are singletons, and about 1% rests with the top ten. Sequenced input: PBMCs or T cells enriched from blood (not recorded which). These TCRs come from a woman younger than 45 who had recovered from COVID-19. The CDR3 runs from the conserved cysteine through the conserved F or W. The order of the fields is D gene, V gene, J gene, clone size, CDR3 protein, CDR3 DNA. The D gene is left open where the match is weak. Rows may omit the clone size; those that give it use once, few, many or a size class.

TRBD2	TRBV28	TRBJ2-3	once	CASSFVAGPSTDTQYF	TGTGCCAGCAGTTTTGTAGCGGGGCCCAGCACAGATACGCAGTATTTT
.	TRBV5-6	TRBJ2-7	.	CASSLGDYEQYF	TGTGCCAGCAGCTTGGGCGACTACGAGCAGTACTTC
.	TRBV9	TRBJ1-5	.	CASSRGGSAYQPQHF	TGTGCCAGCAGCCGGGGGGGTTCCGCGTATCAGCCCCAGCATTTT
.	TRBV4-1	TRBJ1-2	once	CASSQPQGRAYGYTF	TGCGCCAGCAGCCAACCCCAGGGCAGGGCCTATGGCTACACCTTC
.	TRBV6-5	TRBJ1-1	few	CASSFRGTEAFF	TGTGCCAGCAGTTTTAGAGGGACTGAAGCTTTCTTT
TRBD1	TRBV30	TRBJ1-6	.	CAWSVRGGTGTSPLHF	TGTGCCTGGAGTGTAAGAGGCGGGACAGGGACTTCACCCCTCCACTTT
.	TRBV7-9	TRBJ1-2	.	CASSLADSFFGYTF	TGTGCCAGCAGCTTAGCAGACAGCTTTTTCGGCTACACCTTC
.	TRBV28	TRBJ2-7	.	CASSTATGIYEQYF	TGTGCCAGCAGCACTGCGACAGGAATCTACGAGCAGTACTTC
.	TRBV27	TRBJ2-1	.	CASSNMTSILYEQFF	TGTGCCAGCAGTAACATGACATCAATTCTTTATGAGCAGTTCTTC
.	TRBV12-3/TRBV12-4	TRBJ1-2	.	CASSGDSNYGYTF	TGTGCCAGCAGTGGAGACTCGAACTATGGCTACACCTTC
TRBD2	TRBV7-6	TRBJ2-1	.	CASSLGTSGGASYNEQFF	TGTGCCAGCAGCTTAGGCACTAGCGGGGGGGCCTCCTACAATGAGCAGTTCTTC
TRBD2	TRBV2	TRBJ2-7	.	CASSAPGLAGGAYEQYF	TGTGCCAGCAGTGCTCCCGGACTAGCGGGAGGCGCCTACGAGCAGTACTTC
.	TRBV9	TRBJ2-5	.	CASSVGHGVETQYF	TGTGCCAGCAGCGTAGGACACGGGGTAGAGACCCAGTACTTC
.	TRBV18	TRBJ1-5	.	CASSPRTVDSNQPQHF	TGTGCCAGCTCACCCCGGACAGTAGATAGCAATCAGCCCCAGCATTTT
TRBD1	TRBV9	TRBJ1-2	.	CASSVGDRGRGGYTF	TGTGCCAGCAGCGTAGGGGACAGGGGTAGGGGTGGCTACACCTTC
.	TRBV2	TRBJ1-1	.	CASIDRWAFF	TGTGCCAGCATTGACCGGTGGGCTTTCTTT
TRBD1	TRBV15	TRBJ1-1	.	CATSRGDSMNTEAFF	TGTGCCACCAGCAGAGGGGACAGCATGAACACTGAAGCTTTCTTT
.	TRBV5-4	TRBJ1-2	.	CASSQGRLGYTF	TGTGCCAGCAGTCAGGGGCGACTCGGCTACACCTTC
TRBD2	TRBV6-5	TRBJ2-1	.	CASTNGGRGVGEQFF	TGTGCCAGCACAAACGGCGGACGGGGGGTGGGTGAGCAGTTCTTC
TRBD2	TRBV10-3	TRBJ2-1	.	CAITGTSLNEQFF	TGTGCCATCACCGGGACTAGTCTGAATGAGCAGTTCTTC
.	TRBV18	TRBJ1-5	.	CASSREPNQPQHF	TGTGCCAGCTCTAGAGAGCCCAATCAGCCCCAGCATTTT
.	TRBV5-1	TRBJ2-3	.	CASSPTLSGDTQYF	TGCGCCAGCAGCCCCACCTTGTCGGGGGATACGCAGTATTTT
.	TRBV14	TRBJ1-6	.	CASSQALGGQSLHF	TGTGCCAGCAGCCAAGCGTTGGGGGGGCAGAGCCTCCACTTT
TRBD1	TRBV5-4	TRBJ2-2	.	CASSPQGFDRNTGELFF	TGTGCCAGCAGCCCACAGGGGTTCGATAGGAACACCGGGGAGCTGTTTTTT
TRBD1	TRBV5-6	TRBJ2-7	.	CASSGGQGYYEQYF	TGTGCCAGCAGCGGGGGACAGGGGTACTACGAGCAGTACTTC
.	TRBV29-1	TRBJ1-4	once	CSVEVGGKLFF	TGCAGCGTTGAAGTAGGAGGGAAACTGTTTTTT
TRBD2	TRBV9	TRBJ2-3	.	CASSVEDYALAGGRTDTQYF	TGTGCCAGCAGCGTAGAAGACTACGCCCTAGCGGGGGGCCGCACAGATACGCAGTATTTT
.	TRBV7-9	TRBJ1-1	.	CASSLQGLTEAFF	TGTGCCAGCAGCTTACAGGGGCTCACTGAAGCTTTCTTT
.	TRBV2	TRBJ2-5	.	CASNGFRGTQYF	TGTGCCAGCAACGGCTTCCGAGGGACCCAGTACTTC
.	TRBV18	TRBJ1-3	.	CASSPGARSSGNTIYF	TGTGCCAGCTCACCGGGGGCACGATCCTCTGGAAACACCATATATTTT
TRBD1	TRBV18	TRBJ1-1	.	CASSLSQVPDRGTEAFF	TGTGCCAGCTCCCTTTCCCAGGTGCCGGACAGGGGCACTGAAGCTTTCTTT
TRBD1	TRBV7-6	TRBJ2-4	.	CASYDRGPKNIQYF	TGTGCCAGCTATGACAGGGGCCCTAAAAACATTCAGTACTTC
.	TRBV6-1	TRBJ1-2	.	CASSSNETPVLSTF	TGTGCCAGCAGTAGCAACGAGACTCCCGTGCTTTCCACCTTC
.	TRBV6-1	TRBJ1-2	.	CASSDLQGSYGYTF	TGTGCCAGCAGTGATCTACAGGGCAGCTATGGCTACACCTTC
TRBD1	TRBV7-9	TRBJ1-1	.	CASTGQVGKYTEAFF	TGTGCCAGCACCGGACAGGTGGGGAAATACACTGAAGCTTTCTTT
.	TRBV28	TRBJ1-2	.	CASSLQGPNYGYTF	TGTGCCAGCAGTTTGCAGGGGCCTAACTATGGCTACACCTTC
.	TRBV7-3	TRBJ2-1	.	CASSPPGTSRNEQFF	TGTGCCAGCAGCCCCCCCGGGACTTCCAGGAATGAGCAGTTCTTC
.	TRBV7-3	TRBJ1-1	once	CASSLASNRENTEAFF	TGTGCCAGCAGCTTAGCTTCCAACAGGGAGAACACTGAAGCTTTCTTT
TRBD1	TRBV5-1	TRBJ1-1	.	CASSSDRAVTEAFF	TGCGCCAGCAGCTCGGACAGGGCTGTCACTGAAGCTTTCTTT
.	TRBV15	TRBJ2-3	.	CATSRDPGLLGLYTQYF	TGTGCCACCAGCAGAGATCCTGGACTCTTAGGGTTGTATACGCAGTATTTT
TRBD2	TRBV3-1/TRBV3-2	TRBJ2-1	.	CASSNGLAGDNEQFF	TGTGCCAGCAGCAACGGACTAGCGGGAGACAATGAGCAGTTCTTC
.	TRBV30	TRBJ2-1	.	CAWSVMVDYEQFF	TGTGCCTGGAGTGTAATGGTAGATTATGAGCAGTTCTTC
.	TRBV20-1	TRBJ2-3	.	CSASSTDTQYF	TGCAGTGCTTCTAGCACAGATACGCAGTATTTT
.	TRBV11-2	TRBJ2-7	.	CASSRQGYEQYF	TGTGCCAGCAGCAGGCAGGGCTACGAGCAGTACTTC
.	TRBV29-1	TRBJ2-7	.	CSATRGYEQYF	TGCAGCGCCACCCGCGGCTACGAGCAGTACTTC
.	TRBV7-2	TRBJ1-5	.	CASSLDGARVRPQHF	TGTGCCAGCAGCTTAGATGGGGCACGCGTGAGGCCCCAGCATTTT
TRBD2	TRBV27	TRBJ2-7	.	CASRGLAGGEQYF	TGTGCCAGCCGTGGACTAGCGGGCGGCGAGCAGTACTTC